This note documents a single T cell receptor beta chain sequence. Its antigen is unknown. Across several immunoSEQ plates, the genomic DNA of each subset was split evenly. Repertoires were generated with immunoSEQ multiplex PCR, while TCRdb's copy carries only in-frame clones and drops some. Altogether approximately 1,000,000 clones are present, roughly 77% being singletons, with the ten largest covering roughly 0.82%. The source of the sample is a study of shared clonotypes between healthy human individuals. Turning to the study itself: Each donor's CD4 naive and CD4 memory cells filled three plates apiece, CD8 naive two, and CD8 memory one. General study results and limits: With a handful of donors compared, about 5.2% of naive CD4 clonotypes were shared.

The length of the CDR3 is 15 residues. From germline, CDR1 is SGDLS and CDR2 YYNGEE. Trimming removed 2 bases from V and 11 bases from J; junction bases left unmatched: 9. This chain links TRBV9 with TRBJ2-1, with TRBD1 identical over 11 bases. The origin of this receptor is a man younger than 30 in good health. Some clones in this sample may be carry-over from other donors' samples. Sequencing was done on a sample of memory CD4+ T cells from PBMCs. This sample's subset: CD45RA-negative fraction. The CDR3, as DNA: TGTGCCAGCAGCGTCGGGGCGGGACAGGGGGTTAAGCAGTTCTTC. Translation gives CASSVGAGQGVKQFF.